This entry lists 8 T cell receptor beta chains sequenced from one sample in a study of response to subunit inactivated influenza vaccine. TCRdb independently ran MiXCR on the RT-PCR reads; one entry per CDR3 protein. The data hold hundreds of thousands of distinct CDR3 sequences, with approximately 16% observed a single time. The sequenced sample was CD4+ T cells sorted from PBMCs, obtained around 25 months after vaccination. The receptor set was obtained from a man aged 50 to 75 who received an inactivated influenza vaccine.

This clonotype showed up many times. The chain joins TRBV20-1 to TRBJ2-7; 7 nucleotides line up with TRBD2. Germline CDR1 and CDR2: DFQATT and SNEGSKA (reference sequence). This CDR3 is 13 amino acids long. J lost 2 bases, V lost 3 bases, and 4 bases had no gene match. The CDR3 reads CSASRGGAYEQYF. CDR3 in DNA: TGCAGTGCTAGTCGGGGAGGGGCCTACGAGCAGTACTTC.

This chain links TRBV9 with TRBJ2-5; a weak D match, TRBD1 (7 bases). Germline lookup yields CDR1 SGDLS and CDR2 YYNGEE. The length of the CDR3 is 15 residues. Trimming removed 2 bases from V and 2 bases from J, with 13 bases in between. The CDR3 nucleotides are TGTGCCAGCAGCGTCGGGGGACAGAGACAAGAGACCCAGTACTTC. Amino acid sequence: CASSVGGQRQETQYF.

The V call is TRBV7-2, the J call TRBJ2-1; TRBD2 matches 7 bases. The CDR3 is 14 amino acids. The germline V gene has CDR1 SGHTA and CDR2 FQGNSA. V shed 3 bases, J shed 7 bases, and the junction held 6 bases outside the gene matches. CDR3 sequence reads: CASSFETSRNEQFF. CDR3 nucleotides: TGTGCCAGCAGCTTTGAGACTAGCAGGAATGAGCAGTTCTTC.

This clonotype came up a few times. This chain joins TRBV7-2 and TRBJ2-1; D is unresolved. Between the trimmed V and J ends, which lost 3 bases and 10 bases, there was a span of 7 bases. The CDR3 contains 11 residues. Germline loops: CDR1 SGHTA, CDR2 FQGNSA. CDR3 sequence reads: CASSLSLEQFF. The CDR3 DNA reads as TGTGCCAGCAGCTTGTCCCTAGAGCAGTTCTTC.

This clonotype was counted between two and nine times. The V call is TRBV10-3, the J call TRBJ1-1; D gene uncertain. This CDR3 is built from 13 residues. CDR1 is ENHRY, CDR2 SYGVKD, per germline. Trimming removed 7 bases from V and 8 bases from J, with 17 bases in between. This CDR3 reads CAINGGGNKEAFF. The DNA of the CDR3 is TGTGCCATCAACGGTGGCGGAAATAAGGAAGCTTTCTTT.

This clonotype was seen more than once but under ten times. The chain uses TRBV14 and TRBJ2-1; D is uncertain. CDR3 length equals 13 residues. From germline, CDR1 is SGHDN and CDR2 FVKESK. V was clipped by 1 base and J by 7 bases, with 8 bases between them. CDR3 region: CASSQGNRNEQFF. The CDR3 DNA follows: TGTGCCAGCAGCCAAGGAAACCGTAATGAGCAGTTCTTC.

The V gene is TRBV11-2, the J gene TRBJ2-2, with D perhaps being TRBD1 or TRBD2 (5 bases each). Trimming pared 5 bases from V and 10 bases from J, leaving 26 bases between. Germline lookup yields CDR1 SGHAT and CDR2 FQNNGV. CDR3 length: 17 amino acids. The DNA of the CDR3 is TGTGCCAGCAGCCGAACAACGAGGGGACCTCGTCACGTGGAGCTGTTTTTT. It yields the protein CASSRTTRGPRHVELFF.

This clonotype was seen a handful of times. CDR3 amino acids: CASSQTREYSTDTQYF. CDR3 sequence (DNA): TGTGCCAGCAGCCAAACGCGGGAGTATAGCACAGATACGCAGTATTTT. This chain uses TRBV4-2 with TRBJ2-3, with 7 bases aligning to TRBD2. The V gene's germline CDR1 is LGHNA and CDR2 YNFKEQ. This CDR3 is 16 amino acids long. J was trimmed by 0 bases and V by 2 bases; bases with no gene match: 5.